This entry is about one T cell receptor beta chain. Clones were read by immunoSEQ multiplex PCR, and TCRdb kept only the in-frame ones, dropping some. The sample lists about 700,000 clones; 92% were seen once. This specimen comes from a study of shared clonotypes between healthy human individuals. Naive CD8 populations comprised CD45RO-negative cells positively selected for CCR7, excluding terminally differentiated effector memory CD45RA+ cells. V dropped 3 bases and J dropped 5 bases, with 20 bases sitting between them. CDR1 is MNHEY, CDR2 SMNVEV, per germline (reference sequence). The CDR3 has 16 amino acids.

The sample consisted of naive CD8+ T cells sorted from blood. The rearrangement links TRBV27 to TRBJ2-7; weak D call: TRBD1 (6 bases). This receptor was taken from a man aged 25 to 45 in good health. CDR3 region: CASSFFRGPPLDEQYF. Written as DNA, the CDR3 is TGTGCCAGCAGTTTTTTCAGGGGACCCCCTTTGGACGAGCAGTACTTC.